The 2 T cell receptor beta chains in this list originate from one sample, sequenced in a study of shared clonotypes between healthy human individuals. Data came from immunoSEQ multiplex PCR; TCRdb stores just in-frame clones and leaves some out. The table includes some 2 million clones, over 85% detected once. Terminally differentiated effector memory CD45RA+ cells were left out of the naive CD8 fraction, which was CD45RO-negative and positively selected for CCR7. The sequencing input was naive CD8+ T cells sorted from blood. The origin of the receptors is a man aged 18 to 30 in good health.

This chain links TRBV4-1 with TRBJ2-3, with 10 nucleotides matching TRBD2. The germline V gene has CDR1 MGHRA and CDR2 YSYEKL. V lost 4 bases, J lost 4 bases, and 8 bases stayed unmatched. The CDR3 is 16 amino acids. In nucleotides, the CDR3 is TGCGCCAGCAGCCTTACTAGCGGGGCCTACGCAGATACGCAGTATTTT. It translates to CASSLTSGAYADTQYF.

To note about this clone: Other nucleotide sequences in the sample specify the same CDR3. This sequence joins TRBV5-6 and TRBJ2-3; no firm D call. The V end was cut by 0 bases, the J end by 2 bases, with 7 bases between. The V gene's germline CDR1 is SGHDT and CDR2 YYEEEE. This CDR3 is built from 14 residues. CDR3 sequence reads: CASSLERNTDTQYF. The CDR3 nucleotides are TGTGCCAGCAGCTTGGAGAGGAACACAGATACGCAGTATTTT. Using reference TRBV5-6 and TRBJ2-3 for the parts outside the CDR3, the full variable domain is DAGVTQSPTHLIKTRGQQVTLRCSPKSGHDTVSWYQQALGQGPQFIFQYYEEEERQRGNFPDRFSGHQFPNYSSELNVNALLLGDSALYLCASSLERNTDTQYFGPGTRLTVL.